This T cell receptor beta chain was retrieved from a study of blood T cells in healthy people across ages. Study-level findings and limits: Long-lived and aged donors differed, with more naive CD4+ cells and higher diversity in the long-lived. The lack of PBMC sorting stopped any conclusive naive versus antigen-experienced comparison.

Next came a second PCR, run for about 6 to 12 cycles, which used a sample-barcoded 5' primer along with a J-beta primer mix. Through a template-switch adaptor with 12 random nucleotides, each cDNA molecule received a tag. One entry per CDR3 protein results from TCRdb running MiXCR on the 5' RACE reads. The sample records about 1.8 million distinct CDR3 sequences, about 49% being singletons. A note on this clonotype: As yet, its antigen is unknown.

In germline, CDR1 is DFQATT, CDR2 SNEGSKA (reference sequence). This CDR3 region has 15 residues. Samples had at least 6 million PBMCs isolated from them. Sequencing input: blood. The receptor was isolated from a woman between 40 and 50 years old in good health. The V call is TRBV20-1, the J call TRBJ2-4; a weak D match, TRBD1 (6 bases). The J call may be mistaken, given a closer DNA end match to TRBJ2-7. The CDR3 DNA sequence: TGCAGTGCTAGAGACCCAGGGGTTTCCTCCTACGAGCAGTACTTC. Translated, it gives CSARDPGVSSYEQYF.